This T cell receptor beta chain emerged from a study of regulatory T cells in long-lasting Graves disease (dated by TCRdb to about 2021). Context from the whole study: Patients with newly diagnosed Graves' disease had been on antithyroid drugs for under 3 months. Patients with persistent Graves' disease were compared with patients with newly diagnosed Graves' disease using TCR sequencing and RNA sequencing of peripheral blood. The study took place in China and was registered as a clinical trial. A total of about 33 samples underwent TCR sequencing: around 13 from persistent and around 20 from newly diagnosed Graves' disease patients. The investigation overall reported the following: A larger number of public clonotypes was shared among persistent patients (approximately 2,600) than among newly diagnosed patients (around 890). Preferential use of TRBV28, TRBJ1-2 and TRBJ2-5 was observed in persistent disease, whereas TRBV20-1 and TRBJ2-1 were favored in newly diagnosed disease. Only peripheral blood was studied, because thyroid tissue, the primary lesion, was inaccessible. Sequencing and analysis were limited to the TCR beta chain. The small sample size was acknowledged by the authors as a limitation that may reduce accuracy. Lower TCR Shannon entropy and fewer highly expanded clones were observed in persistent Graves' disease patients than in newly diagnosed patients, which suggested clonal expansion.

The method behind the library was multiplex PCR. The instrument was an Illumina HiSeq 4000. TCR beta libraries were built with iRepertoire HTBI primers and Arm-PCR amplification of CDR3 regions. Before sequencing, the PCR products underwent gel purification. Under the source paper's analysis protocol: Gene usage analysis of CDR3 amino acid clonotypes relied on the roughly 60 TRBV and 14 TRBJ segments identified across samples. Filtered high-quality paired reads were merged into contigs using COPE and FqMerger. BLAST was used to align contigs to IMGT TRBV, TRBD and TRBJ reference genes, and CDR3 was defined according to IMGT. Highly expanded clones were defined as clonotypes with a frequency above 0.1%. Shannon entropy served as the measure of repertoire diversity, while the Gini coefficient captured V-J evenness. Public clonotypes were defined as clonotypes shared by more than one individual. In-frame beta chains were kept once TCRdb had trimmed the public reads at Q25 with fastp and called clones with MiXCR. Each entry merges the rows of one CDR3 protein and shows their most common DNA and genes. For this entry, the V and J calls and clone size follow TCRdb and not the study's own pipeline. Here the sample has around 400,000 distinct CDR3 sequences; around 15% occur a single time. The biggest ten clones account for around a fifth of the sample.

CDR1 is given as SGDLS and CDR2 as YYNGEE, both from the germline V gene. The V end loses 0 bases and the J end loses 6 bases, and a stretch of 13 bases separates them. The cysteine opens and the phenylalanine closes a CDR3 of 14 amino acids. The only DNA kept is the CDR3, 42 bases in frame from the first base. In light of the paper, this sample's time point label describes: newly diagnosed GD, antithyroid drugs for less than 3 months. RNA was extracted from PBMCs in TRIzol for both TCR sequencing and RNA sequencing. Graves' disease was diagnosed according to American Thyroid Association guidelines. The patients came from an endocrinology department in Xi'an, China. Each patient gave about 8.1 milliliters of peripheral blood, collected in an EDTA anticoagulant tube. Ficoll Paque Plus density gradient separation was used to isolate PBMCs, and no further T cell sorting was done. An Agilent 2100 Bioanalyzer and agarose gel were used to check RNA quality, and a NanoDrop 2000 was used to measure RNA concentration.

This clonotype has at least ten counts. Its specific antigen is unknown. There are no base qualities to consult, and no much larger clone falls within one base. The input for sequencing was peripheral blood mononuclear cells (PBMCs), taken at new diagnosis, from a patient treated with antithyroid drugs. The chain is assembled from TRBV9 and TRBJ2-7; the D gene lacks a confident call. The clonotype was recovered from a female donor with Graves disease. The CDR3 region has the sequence CASSVEGLSGEQYF. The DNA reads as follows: TGTGCCAGCAGCGTAGAAGGTCTATCAGGCGAGCAGTACTTC. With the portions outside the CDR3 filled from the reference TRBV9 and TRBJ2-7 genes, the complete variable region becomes DSGVTQTPKHLITATGQRVTLRCSPRSGDLSVYWYQQSLDQGLQFLIQYYNGEERAKGNILERFSAQQFPDLHSELNLSSLELGDSALYFCASSVEGLSGEQYFGPGTRLTVT.